These 14 T cell receptor beta chains originate from one sample sequenced in a study of shared clonotypes between healthy human individuals. Terminally differentiated effector memory CD45RA+ cells were excluded by CCR7 positive selection of CD45RO-negative cells. Sequencing was performed with immunoSEQ multiplex PCR; in TCRdb, only in-frame clones are kept and a portion is missing. The data hold about 2.1 million clones, with about 93% observed a single time. The specimen was naive CD8+ T cells from PBMCs. All receptors come from a man aged 18 to 30 in good health. Some clones in this sample may be carry-over from other donors' samples.

This chain connects TRBV5-1 to TRBJ2-1, with D possibly being TRBD1 or TRBD2 (5 bases each). CDR3 length: 15 residues. Per germline, CDR1 SGHRS and CDR2 YFSETQ. Trimming stripped 6 bases from V and 6 bases from J, with 19 bases between. The CDR3 region has the DNA TGCGCCAGCACGTCGAGGCCAGGGAGTCTCAATGAGCAGTTCTTC. Protein: CASTSRPGSLNEQFF.

The chain combines TRBV6-5 with TRBJ1-2, with D hard to call. CDR1 and CDR2 (germline): MNHEY, SVGAGI. V gave up 5 bases and J gave up 8 bases, with 15 bases separating them. The CDR3 runs to 13 residues. CDR3 region: CASSGVPALGYTF. The CDR3 region has the DNA TGTGCCAGCAGTGGGGTCCCTGCTTTGGGCTACACCTTC.

A few counts support this clone. The rearrangement joins TRBV28 to TRBJ1-5; no firm D call. This CDR3 is 14 amino acids long. V lost 3 bases to trimming and J lost 7 bases, with 13 bases between them. Per germline, CDR1 MDHEN and CDR2 SYDVKM. CDR3 residues: CASSFMVSRQPQHF. The CDR3, as DNA: TGTGCCAGCAGTTTCATGGTTTCAAGACAGCCCCAGCATTTT.

The chain is built from TRBV27 and TRBJ2-1; 14 bases agree with TRBD2. This CDR3 has 14 amino acids. Germline values: CDR1 MNHEY, CDR2 SMNVEV (reference sequence). Unmatched junction bases numbered 5, after V lost 8 bases and J lost 8 bases. The CDR3 DNA reads TGTGCCAGCGGGGGACTAGCGGGAGCAGATGAGCAGTTCTTC. It codes for CASGGLAGADEQFF.

The genes are TRBV13 and TRBJ2-6; TRBD2 matches at 7 bases. CDR1 PRHDT and CDR2 FYEKMQ come from the germline V gene (reference sequence). Losses at the gene ends were 7 bases for V and 4 bases for J; bases not matched to a gene: 16. This CDR3 comprises 18 residues. CDR3 sequence reads: CASIPLERDPRGANVLTF. The CDR3 nucleotides read TGTGCCAGCATTCCGCTCGAGCGGGACCCAAGAGGGGCCAACGTCCTGACTTTC.

A few counts support this clone. The chain carries TRBV13 and TRBJ1-1; D gene ambiguous. CDR1 PRHDT and CDR2 FYEKMQ come from the germline V gene (reference sequence). Trimming removed 8 bases at V and 11 bases at J, with 15 bases between. This CDR3 has 11 amino acids. In nucleotides, the CDR3 is TGTGCCAGCGAATCGGGGTATGAGGCTTTCTTT. This gives the protein CASESGYEAFF. Drawing the rest from reference TRBV13 and TRBJ1-1, the complete variable domain is AAGVIQSPRHLIKEKRETATLKCYPIPRHDTVYWYQQGPGQDPQFLISFYEKMQSDKGSIPDRFSAQQFSDYHSELNMSSLELGDSALYFCASESGYEAFFGQGTRLTVV.

This clone was found once. Other DNA sequences from this sample encode an identical CDR3 as well. The chain recombines TRBV28 with TRBJ2-7, with D perhaps TRBD2 (6 bases). Germline CDR1 MDHEN, CDR2 SYDVKM. This CDR3 is 13 amino acids long. Deletions cut 2 bases from V and 2 bases from J, with 7 bases between. The DNA for the CDR3 is TGTGCCAGCAGTTTAGCGGGAACCTACGAGCAGTACTTC. Translated, it gives CASSLAGTYEQYF.

The rearrangement uses TRBV19 and TRBJ2-7, with 10 bases that match TRBD2. V dropped 4 bases and J dropped 2; count of bases not matched to a gene: 5. Germline lookup yields CDR1 LNHDA and CDR2 SQIVND (reference sequence). The CDR3 is made up of 15 amino acids. In DNA form, the CDR3 reads TGTGCCAGTAGTAATGGACTAGCGGACCCCTACGAGCAGTACTTC. Protein sequence: CASSNGLADPYEQYF.

This chain joins TRBV7-6 and TRBJ2-5; 13 nucleotides match TRBD2. This CDR3 contains 17 residues. V was pared by 6 bases and J by 2 bases, with 9 bases of the junction left unmatched. Germline values: CDR1 SGHVS, CDR2 FNYEAQ. The DNA of the CDR3 is TGTGCCAGCAGAACAAGACTAGCGGGAGGACTACAAGAGACCCAGTACTTC. Its translation is CASRTRLAGGLQETQYF. The full variable domain, rest sourced from reference TRBV7-6 and TRBJ2-5, is GAGVSQSPRYKVTKRGQDVALRCDPISGHVSLYWYRQALGQGPEFLTYFNYEAQQDKSGLPNDRFSAERPEGSISTLTIQRTEQRDSAMYRCASRTRLAGGLQETQYFGPGTRLLVL.

This chain uses TRBV4-1 with TRBJ2-7; perhaps D is TRBD1 or TRBD2 (5 bases each). The length of the CDR3 is 15 residues. V was trimmed by 0 bases and J by 8 bases, leaving 17 bases between them. Germline assignment: CDR1 MGHRA and CDR2 YSYEKL. CDR3 protein: CASSQDRSWGTQQYF. The CDR3 DNA sequence: TGCGCCAGCAGCCAAGATCGGTCATGGGGGACCCAGCAGTACTTC.

The chain couples TRBV19 to TRBJ2-7, with TRBD1 matching 12 bases. The CDR3 runs 20 residues. The V gene's germline CDR1 is LNHDA and CDR2 SQIVND (reference sequence). The trim removed 2 bases at V and 1 base at J, leaving 15 bases unmatched. DNA for the CDR3: TGTGCCAGTAGTATACAAGGGACAGGGGGCCTAGCGGGTCATTCCTACGAGCAGTACTTC. Translated: CASSIQGTGGLAGHSYEQYF.

The gene calls are TRBV30 and TRBJ2-7; 7 nucleotides agree with TRBD2. There are 14 residues in the CDR3. Losses at the gene ends were 7 bases for V and 4 bases for J; bases not matched to a gene: 13. From germline, CDR1 is GTSNPN and CDR2 SVGIG (reference sequence). The CDR3 DNA reads as TGTGCCTCCACGACTAGCCGAAGCGGGTACGAGCAGTACTTC. Residues: CASTTSRSGYEQYF.

This chain joins TRBV6-1 and TRBJ1-5; D gene ambiguous. The CDR3 loop spans 19 amino acids. Per the germline V gene, CDR1 is MNHNS and CDR2 is SASEGT. V lost 3 bases and J lost 2, with 23 bases in between. This CDR3 is CASSDIIQPWNEGNQPQHF. The CDR3 DNA reads as TGTGCCAGCAGTGATATTATACAGCCTTGGAATGAAGGCAATCAGCCCCAGCATTTT.

This chain links TRBV28 with TRBJ2-7; D gene uncertain. Germline-derived CDR1 and CDR2 are MDHEN and SYDVKM. Trimming pared 3 bases from V and 6 bases from J, leaving 12 bases between. The CDR3 spans 13 residues. The CDR3 protein is CASSFRTLSEQYF. The CDR3 bases are TGTGCCAGCAGTTTCCGGACCCTTTCCGAGCAGTACTTC.